The T cell receptor (beta chain) under discussion was sequenced for a study of blood T cells in healthy people across ages. The study, taken as a whole, reports: Unsorted PBMC material precluded a definitive naive versus antigen-experienced comparison.

Germline CDR1 is SGDLS and CDR2 is YYNGEE. The CDR3 is 14 residues long. V was trimmed by 4 bases and J by 7 bases, leaving 17 bases between them. It was with a sample-barcoded 5' primer and a J-beta primer mix that a second PCR of roughly 7 to 12 cycles was run. From each sample, at least 2.5 million paired-end reads containing CDR3 were obtained. Each CDR3 protein gets one entry after TCRdb re-called the 5' RACE reads with MiXCR. This table holds 1.5 million to 2 million distinct CDR3 sequences, about two fifths found once. This clonotype was seen a few times. The antigen remains unidentified. The study isolated at least 7 million PBMCs from each sample.

This receptor was taken from a human donor in good health. The chain employs TRBV9 and TRBJ1-2, with D unclear. The sequenced material came from blood. CDR3 loop: CASSKTQQSGGYTF. DNA of the CDR3: TGTGCCAGCAGCAAAACTCAGCAGAGTGGTGGCTACACCTTC.